Presented here are 32 T cell receptor beta chains from one specimen sequenced in a study of response to subunit inactivated influenza vaccine. Via MiXCR, TCRdb re-called the RT-PCR reads, giving one row per CDR3 protein. The table has around 490,000 distinct CDR3 sequences, 6% to 9% seen once. The sequencing here drew on PBMCs from blood, taken about 23 months after vaccination. These receptors were obtained from a man between 50 and 75 years old who received an inactivated influenza vaccine.

This clonotype was detected a few times. This rearrangement joins TRBV3-1 to TRBJ2-4; 8 bases match TRBD1. V was pared by 1 base and J by 6 bases, with 5 bases of the junction left unmatched. Per germline, CDR1 LGHDT and CDR2 YNNKEL (reference sequence). The length of the CDR3 is 15 residues. CDR3 region: CASSQGTGFGNIQYF. CDR3 nucleotides: TGTGCCAGCAGCCAAGGGACAGGGTTCGGAAACATTCAGTACTTC.

This clonotype has ten or more counts. J is TRBJ2-2 and V is TRBV9, with TRBD1 as a possible D gene (6 bases). CDR3 length: 14 residues. In germline, CDR1 is SGDLS, CDR2 YYNGEE. The V end was cut by 8 bases, the J end by 4 bases, with 15 bases between. CDR3 in amino acids: CASKRQEATGELFF. The CDR3 DNA sequence: TGTGCCAGTAAACGACAGGAGGCCACCGGGGAGCTGTTTTTT.

This clonotype turned up a few times. This chain links TRBV11-2 with TRBJ1-1; no definite D call. Germline CDR1 is SGHAT and CDR2 is FQNNGV. The CDR3 totals 14 residues. With 2 bases removed from V and 10 bases from J, the gap between germline ends came to 17 bases. CDR3 loop: CASSLSPTVSGAFF. The DNA of the CDR3 is TGTGCCAGCAGCTTATCCCCGACGGTTTCGGGAGCTTTCTTT.

The table lists this clonotype with a few counts. The chain is built from TRBV6-1 and TRBJ2-2; maybe TRBD2 (6 bases). Trimming removed 5 bases from V and 4 bases from J, with 14 bases in between. Germline CDR1 is MNHNS and CDR2 is SASEGT. The CDR3 extends over 15 amino acids. CDR3: CASSQQGLVTGELFF. CDR3 nucleotide sequence: TGTGCCAGCAGTCAGCAGGGACTTGTCACCGGGGAGCTGTTTTTT.

This clonotype was picked up a small number of times. The rearrangement joins TRBV19 to TRBJ1-5, with 7 bases fitting TRBD1. Germline values: CDR1 LNHDA, CDR2 SQIVND (reference sequence). The CDR3 runs to 14 residues. The ends lost 7 bases at V and 11 bases at J; junction bases unmatched: 14. The CDR3 coding sequence is TGTGCCAGTACCCGCCCAGGGACAGCTCATGCCCAGCATTTT. Amino acids: CASTRPGTAHAQHF.

This clonotype was counted at least ten times. The chain uses TRBV7-2 and TRBJ2-7; maybe TRBD1 (6 bases). Germline values: CDR1 SGHTA, CDR2 FQGNSA. V was trimmed by 5 bases and J by 3 bases, leaving 20 bases between them. The CDR3 runs 16 residues. The CDR3 protein is CASSTSPGQDLYEQYF. In DNA, the CDR3 is TGTGCCAGCAGCACATCACCGGGACAAGACCTCTACGAGCAGTACTTC. The whole variable domain, remainder taken from reference TRBV7-2 and TRBJ2-7, is GAGVSQSPSNKVTEKGKDVELRCDPISGHTALYWYRQSLGQGLEFLIYFQGNSAPDKSGLPSDRFSAERTGGSVSTLTIQRTQQEDSAVYLCASSTSPGQDLYEQYFGPGTRLTVT.

This clonotype was seen ten or more times. V is TRBV12-3 or TRBV12-4 and J is TRBJ2-7, with D hard to call. The CDR3 runs 12 residues. V lost 6 bases, J lost 7 bases, and 13 bases lay in between. The CDR3 protein is CASSFSVAEQYF. CDR3 in DNA: TGTGCCAGCAGCTTTAGTGTGGCGGAGCAGTACTTC.

The CDR3 sequence is CASSLRPLAGVDEQFF. The DNA for the CDR3 is TGTGCCAGCAGCTTACGTCCTCTAGCGGGAGTAGATGAGCAGTTCTTC. The chain carries TRBV7-9 and TRBJ2-1; 10 bases line up with TRBD2. The germline gives CDR1 SEHNR, CDR2 FQNEAQ (reference sequence). V was pared by 2 bases and J by 8 bases, with 9 bases of the junction left unmatched. CDR3 size: 16 residues.

This clonotype was detected a few times. V usage is TRBV7-9 and J usage is TRBJ1-2, with D unresolved. The length of the CDR3 is 13 residues. The germline CDR1 and CDR2 sequences are SEHNR and FQNEAQ (reference sequence). The V gene lost 5 bases and the J gene lost 5 bases, with 12 bases spanning the gap. CDR3 DNA sequence: TGTGCCAGCAGCAGAGCACAGAATTATGGCTACACCTTC. Translation gives CASSRAQNYGYTF.

A remark on this clonotype: It is likely a read error, because the conserved phenylalanine at the end of the CDR3 is missing. The V and J genes are TRBV18 and TRBJ2-5, with D unclear. The CDR3 is 12 residues long. The germline gives CDR1 KGHSH, CDR2 LQKENI. The ends were cut back, 8 bases at V and 4 bases at J, with 11 bases in the middle. The CDR3 sequence: CASHRSGETQYS. CDR3 in DNA: TGTGCCAGCCACCGAAGTGGAGAGACCCAGTACTCC.

This clonotype has more than one count but fewer than ten. J is TRBJ2-1 and V is TRBV4-1; TRBD1 might be the D (6 bases). This CDR3 has 15 amino acids. Germline V gene sequence: CDR1 MGHRA, CDR2 YSYEKL. V dropped 1 base and J dropped 0 bases, with 7 bases sitting between them. The CDR3 nucleotides read TGCGCCAGCAGCCAAGGGACAGCCTCCTACAATGAGCAGTTCTTC. Protein sequence: CASSQGTASYNEQFF.

The chain recombines TRBV6-5 with TRBJ1-4; D gene uncertain. The CDR3 runs 13 residues. Germline CDR1 reads MNHEY; CDR2 reads SVGAGI. V was cut by 2 bases and J by 7 bases, with 8 bases left in between. CDR3 nucleotide sequence: TGTGCCAGCAGTTACGGGAGTGGTGAAAAACTGTTTTTT. Its protein product is CASSYGSGEKLFF.

This clonotype showed up just a few times. The chain recombines TRBV6-6 with TRBJ1-2; D gene uncertain. V gave up 8 bases and J gave up 2 bases, with 9 bases separating them. The CDR3 length is 12 residues. CDR1 is MNHNY and CDR2 is SVGAGI in the germline V gene (reference sequence). Here the CDR3 reads CASGEANYGYTF. The CDR3 nucleotides are TGTGCCAGCGGAGAAGCAAACTATGGCTACACCTTC.

This clonotype was seen a handful of times. This chain links TRBV12-3 or TRBV12-4 with TRBJ2-7; 14 positions match TRBD2. V shed 6 bases, J shed 7 bases, and the junction held 11 bases outside the gene matches. The CDR3 consists of 16 residues. The CDR3 bases are TGTGCCAGCAGCTTTGGGGGACTAGCGGGAGTTGGGGAGCAGTACTTC. Amino acids: CASSFGGLAGVGEQYF.

The V and J genes are TRBV4-3 and TRBJ2-1; 10 nucleotides line up with TRBD1. J lost 4 bases, V lost 2 bases, and 8 bases had no gene match. Germline loops: CDR1 LGHNA, CDR2 YSLEER. This CDR3 is 17 amino acids long. The CDR3 DNA sequence: TGCGCCAGCAGCCAATCCGACAGGGGGCCCTTGTACAATGAGCAGTTCTTC. The encoded protein is CASSQSDRGPLYNEQFF.

V gene TRBV21-1 combines with J gene TRBJ2-6; the DNA was not used to check the table's D call, TRBD1. TRBV21-1 is a pseudogene segment. The CDR3 is 17 amino acids. The CDR3 region has the DNA TGTGCCAGCAGCAACAACAGGGATATGACTGGGGCCAACGTCCTGACTTTC. This translates into CASSNNRDMTGANVLTF.

This clonotype was seen a handful of times. This chain joins TRBV5-1 and TRBJ2-1; 14 bases fit TRBD2. This CDR3 has 17 residues. V was clipped by 5 bases and J by 6 bases; unmatched bases: 10. Germline V gives CDR1 SGHRS, CDR2 YFSETQ. The CDR3 DNA sequence: TGCGCCAGCAGTGGACTAGCGGGGGGACCACCCCGCAATGAGCAGTTCTTC. Translation gives CASSGLAGGPPRNEQFF. Full variable domain (outside the CDR3, taken from reference TRBV5-1 and TRBJ2-1): KAGVTQTPRYLIKTRGQQVTLSCSPISGHRSVSWYQQTPGQGLQFLFEYFSETQRNKGNFPGRFSGRQFSNSRSEMNVSTLELGDSALYLCASSGLAGGPPRNEQFFGPGTRLTVL.

This clonotype occurred many times. The chain couples TRBV7-2 to TRBJ1-4; no firm D call. This CDR3 has 12 residues. V was shortened by 1 base and J by 7 bases, with 4 bases between the two germline ends. Per germline, CDR1 SGHTA and CDR2 FQGNSA. The CDR3 coding sequence is TGTGCCAGCAGCTTAGTTGGTGAAAAACTGTTTTTT. Translated, it gives CASSLVGEKLFF.

The chain is built from TRBV9 and TRBJ2-3; D gene uncertain. Germline-derived CDR1 and CDR2 are SGDLS and YYNGEE. This CDR3 contains 16 residues. With 0 bases removed from V and 3 bases from J, the gap between germline ends came to 14 bases. The CDR3 DNA sequence: TGTGCCAGCAGCGTAGAGCCTGGGGATGGAACAGATACGCAGTATTTT. This encodes CASSVEPGDGTDTQYF.

The sample holds many counts of this clonotype. This chain links TRBV12-3 or TRBV12-4 with TRBJ1-4; 7 bases are a match to TRBD1. The CDR3 spans 15 residues. Trimming at V came to 5 bases and at J to 3 bases, leaving 6 bases not matched to a gene. The CDR3 spells CASSPGQAPNEKLFF. CDR3 in DNA: TGTGCCAGCAGTCCAGGACAGGCCCCTAATGAAAAACTGTTTTTT.

This clonotype has a handful of counts. J is TRBJ2-2 and V is TRBV29-1; unclear D gene. The V gene's germline CDR1 is SQVTM and CDR2 ANQGSEA. CDR3 size: 13 residues. Trimming shortened V by 7 bases and J by 6 bases, and 15 bases separated the two germline ends. The CDR3 sequence is CSGTLKSPGELFF. In DNA form, the CDR3 reads TGCAGCGGCACCTTAAAAAGCCCCGGGGAGCTGTTTTTT.

This clonotype was seen a handful of times. This sequence joins TRBV6-1 and TRBJ1-2; D gene ambiguous. Per germline, CDR1 MNHNS and CDR2 SASEGT. The CDR3 covers 16 residues. Trimming shortened V by 5 bases and J by 2 bases, and 18 bases separated the two germline ends. The DNA for the CDR3 is TGTGCCAGCAGTCCATCGGTAGCTGTTGCCAACTATGGCTACACCTTC. The encoded protein is CASSPSVAVANYGYTF.

This clonotype was picked up many times. V gene TRBV7-6 combines with J gene TRBJ1-5, with TRBD1 as a possible D gene (6 bases). The CDR3 sequence is 16 residues long. Per germline, CDR1 SGHVS and CDR2 FNYEAQ. The V end was cut by 2 bases, the J end by 6 bases, with 17 bases between. In nucleotides, the CDR3 is TGTGCCAGCAGCTTAATCGGAGGGAGGGGGAGTCAGCCCCAGCATTTT. Translated: CASSLIGGRGSQPQHF.

In this sample, this clonotype turned up many times. The V and J genes are TRBV28 and TRBJ1-5; possibly TRBD1 for D (5 bases). The CDR3 totals 16 residues. The V and J ends lost 0 bases and 2 bases respectively, with 11 bases between them. From germline, CDR1 is MDHEN and CDR2 SYDVKM. The CDR3 spells CASSLWGGAGNQPQHF. As DNA, the CDR3 is TGTGCCAGCAGTTTATGGGGAGGGGCGGGCAATCAGCCCCAGCATTTT.

This clonotype was counted only a few times. Because the CDR3's place on the DNA is in doubt, the DNA is left out and the CDR3 is given as listed by TCRdb. This chain uses TRBV25-1 with TRBJ1-1; no DNA check was done on the table's D call, TRBD1. The CDR3 length equals 15 residues, ends included. Germline V gene data show CDR1 as MGHDK and CDR2 as SYGVNS. CDR3 loop: CASSDASFGQGIDFF.

This clonotype was recorded many times. This chain uses TRBV7-6 with TRBJ2-3; D is undetermined. Germline V gene lookup returns CDR1 SGHVS and CDR2 FNYEAQ. The CDR3 is 17 residues long. Deletions cut 7 bases from V and 0 bases from J, with 20 bases between. The CDR3 nucleotides read TGTGCCAGCACCCCCCCACAGTTTCCCTTTAGCACAGATACGCAGTATTTT. Translated, it gives CASTPPQFPFSTDTQYF.

The chain couples TRBV28 to TRBJ2-7, with D tentatively TRBD2 (6 bases). Per the germline V gene, CDR1 is MDHEN and CDR2 is SYDVKM. The ends were cut back, 8 bases at V and 6 bases at J, with 17 bases in the middle. The CDR3 length is 13 residues. Here the CDR3 DNA reads TGTGCCAGCGGCCTTGGGGGGTGGGGCGAGCAGTACTTC. Its protein product is CASGLGGWGEQYF.

This clonotype was seen many times. The J gene is TRBJ2-2, the V gene TRBV7-6; D could derive from TRBD1 or TRBD2 (5 bases each). The CDR3 runs 15 residues. V lost 1 base and J 3 bases, leaving 9 bases between the germline ends. Germline V gene lookup returns CDR1 SGHVS and CDR2 FNYEAQ. CDR3 residues: CASSLVRGHTGELFF. CDR3 in DNA: TGTGCCAGCAGCTTAGTGAGGGGACACACCGGGGAGCTGTTTTTT.

This clonotype has at least ten counts. The chain links TRBV6-5 to TRBJ2-5; D possibly corresponds to TRBD1 (6 bases). The germline gives CDR1 MNHEY, CDR2 SVGAGI. The CDR3 has 15 amino acids. The V end was cut by 0 bases, the J end by 4 bases, with 12 bases between. The CDR3 spells CASSYSPQGLETQYF. The CDR3 region has the DNA TGTGCCAGCAGTTACTCGCCACAGGGATTAGAGACCCAGTACTTC.

This sequence joins TRBV11-2 and TRBJ2-1; no clear D. The V end was cut by 5 bases, the J end by 4 bases, with 24 bases between. From germline, CDR1 is SGHAT and CDR2 FQNNGV. This CDR3 spans 18 amino acids. The CDR3 bases are TGTGCCAGCAGCCCTAGGGAATTAGCTTCCTTTTCTTACAATGAGCAGTTCTTC. The encoded protein is CASSPRELASFSYNEQFF.

This clonotype appeared a few times. The chain combines TRBV11-2 with TRBJ2-3; TRBD2 aligns across 8 bases. The CDR3 is 15 residues long. V was clipped by 10 bases and J by 3 bases; unmatched bases: 12. Germline loops: CDR1 SGHAT, CDR2 FQNNGV. CDR3 sequence reads: CATSPGGAGTDTQYF. Written as DNA, the CDR3 is TGTGCCACCTCCCCGGGGGGGGCTGGAACAGATACGCAGTATTTT.

In this sample, this clonotype turned up many times. J is TRBJ2-5 and V is TRBV4-3, with 7 nucleotides matching TRBD2. The CDR3 loop spans 17 amino acids. Trimming at V came to 0 bases and at J to 1 base, leaving 8 bases not matched to a gene. Germline CDR1 reads LGHNA; CDR2 reads YSLEER. CDR3 sequence reads: CASSQDLPRGSQETQYF. In DNA, the CDR3 is TGCGCCAGCAGCCAAGATCTTCCGCGGGGGTCCCAAGAGACCCAGTACTTC.